These T cell receptor beta chains were read from a single sample in a study of beta chain features in type 1 diabetes. TCRdb's copy holds only in-frame clones and misses some; the assay was immunoSEQ multiplex PCR. The data show 350,000 or so clones, about 19% seen once. The source material was naive CD4+ T cells from blood. These receptors were collected from a woman aged 18-29 years in good health. Each CDR3 is given without its conserved first and last residue.

j_call,v_call,cdr3_length,cdr3_aa
TRBJ2-1,TRBV5-1,13,ASSVLAGGSNEQF
TRBJ2-2,TRBV4-1,14,ASSQTQDRRAGELF
TRBJ2-7,TRBV7-2,11,ASSYNAGFEQY
TRBJ2-5,TRBV20-1,9,SAGEGETQY
TRBJ2-2,TRBV9,13,ASSAGGSNTGELF
TRBJ2-1,TRBV28,12,ASSRREGPNEQF
TRBJ2-1,TRBV19,14,ASSKPGTGSYNEQF
TRBJ1-5,TRBV28,10,ASRAVNQPQH
TRBJ1-1,TRBV7-2,14,ASSFGGGRRSTEAF
TRBJ1-1,TRBV7-3,13,ASSLGGTGVNEAF
TRBJ2-7,TRBV18,13,ASSRTSGRAYEQY
TRBJ1-4,TRBV30,13,AWSVPPGRGEKLF
TRBJ1-1,TRBV6-5,10,ASAALNTEAF
TRBJ2-3,TRBV29-1,14,SVEDPSGGPQDTQY
TRBJ2-2,TRBV18,13,ASSSLAGENGELF